This T cell receptor (beta chain) was captured in a study of beta chain features in type 1 diabetes. Reverse transcription of all isolated RNA meant that expressed TCRB transcripts were sequenced. The assay was immunoSEQ multiplex PCR, and TCRdb's table has in-frame clones only and misses some. Here the sample spans 900,000 or so clones, about a sixth being singletons. CDR3 size: 14 residues. The V and J ends lost 6 bases and 0 bases, in that order; junction bases with no gene match: 4. CDR1 MNHNY and CDR2 SVGAGI come from the germline V gene (reference sequence). The authors obtained over 95% purity in all sorted populations. This clone was counted between two and nine times. Its specificity is not known. Points from the study as a whole: In all four CD4+ subsets, TCRB CDR3 length was significantly, moderately reduced in type 1 diabetes. Although PCR might favor shorter templates, it would do so equally in patients and controls.

The sequenced material came from naive CD4+ T cells from blood. The chain employs TRBV6-6 and TRBJ2-5; 7 bases agree with TRBD1. The TCR originated in a woman aged 18-29 years in good health. The CDR3 bases are TGTGCCAGCAGACCGACAGGGTACCAAGAGACCCAGTACTTC. This translates into CASRPTGYQETQYF.